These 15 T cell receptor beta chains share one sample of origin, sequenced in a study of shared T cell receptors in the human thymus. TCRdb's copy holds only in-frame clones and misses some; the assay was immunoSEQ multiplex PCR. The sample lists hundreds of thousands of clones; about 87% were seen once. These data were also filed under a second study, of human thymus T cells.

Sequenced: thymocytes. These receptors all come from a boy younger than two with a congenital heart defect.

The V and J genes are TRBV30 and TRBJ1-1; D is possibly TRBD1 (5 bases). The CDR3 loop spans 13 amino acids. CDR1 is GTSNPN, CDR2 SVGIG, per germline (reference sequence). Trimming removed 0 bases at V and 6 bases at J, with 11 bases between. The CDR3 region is CAWSVAGRPEAFF. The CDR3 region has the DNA TGTGCCTGGAGTGTAGCAGGGAGGCCTGAAGCTTTCTTT.

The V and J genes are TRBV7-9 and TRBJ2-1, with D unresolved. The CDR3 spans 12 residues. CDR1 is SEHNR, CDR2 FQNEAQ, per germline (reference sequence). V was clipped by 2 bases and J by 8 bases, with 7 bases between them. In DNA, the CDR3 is TGTGCCAGCAGCTTACGGGTAGATGAGCAGTTCTTC. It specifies CASSLRVDEQFF.

CDR3 protein: CASSLVPDRANYGYTF. The CDR3 region has the DNA TGTGCCAGCAGCTTGGTACCCGACAGGGCTAACTATGGCTACACCTTC. The rearrangement links TRBV5-6 to TRBJ1-2; TRBD1 matches at 7 bases. From germline, CDR1 is SGHDT and CDR2 YYEEEE. The CDR3 has 16 residues. Unmatched junction bases numbered 5, after V lost 0 bases and J lost 0 bases.

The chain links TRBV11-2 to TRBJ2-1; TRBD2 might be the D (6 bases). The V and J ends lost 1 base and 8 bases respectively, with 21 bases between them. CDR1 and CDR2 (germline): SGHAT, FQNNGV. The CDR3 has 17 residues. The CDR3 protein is CASSLAVGDGSIDEQFF. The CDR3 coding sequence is TGTGCCAGCAGCTTAGCGGTCGGTGACGGGAGTATCGATGAGCAGTTCTTC.

The CDR3: CASSQEWAGVQPQHF. The CDR3 DNA reads TGCGCCAGCAGCCAAGAATGGGCAGGGGTACAGCCCCAGCATTTT. J is TRBJ1-5 and V is TRBV4-1; D is perhaps TRBD1 (6 bases). Germline V CDR1 and CDR2: MGHRA, YSYEKL. The ends were cut back, 0 bases at V and 7 bases at J, with 13 bases in the middle. The CDR3 has 15 amino acids.

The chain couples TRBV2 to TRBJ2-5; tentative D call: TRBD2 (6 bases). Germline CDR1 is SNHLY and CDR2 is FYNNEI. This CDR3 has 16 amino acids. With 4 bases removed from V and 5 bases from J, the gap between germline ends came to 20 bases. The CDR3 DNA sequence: TGTGCCAGCAGTGGGAGGGGAAGCATACCAGGGGAGACCCAGTACTTC. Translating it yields CASSGRGSIPGETQYF.

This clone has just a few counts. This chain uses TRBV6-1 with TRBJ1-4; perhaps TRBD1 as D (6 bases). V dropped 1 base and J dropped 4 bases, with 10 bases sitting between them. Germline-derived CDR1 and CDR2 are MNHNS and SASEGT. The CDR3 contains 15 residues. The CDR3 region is CASSEEDRNNEKLFF. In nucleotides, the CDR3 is TGTGCCAGCAGTGAAGAAGACAGGAATAATGAAAAACTGTTTTTT.

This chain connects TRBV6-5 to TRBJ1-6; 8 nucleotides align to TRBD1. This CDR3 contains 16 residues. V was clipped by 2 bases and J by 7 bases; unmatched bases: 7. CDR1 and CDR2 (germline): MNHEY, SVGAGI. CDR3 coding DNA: TGTGCCAGCAGTTACCCACGGACAGGGACAAATTCACCCCTCCACTTT. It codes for CASSYPRTGTNSPLHF.

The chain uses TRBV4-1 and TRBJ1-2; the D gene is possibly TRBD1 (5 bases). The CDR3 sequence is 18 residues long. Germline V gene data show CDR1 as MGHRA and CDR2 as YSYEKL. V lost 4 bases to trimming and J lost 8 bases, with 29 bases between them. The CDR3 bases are TGCGCCAGCAGCCTCGGCGGCGGGGGTAGTGGGACCGAGGGGGGCTACACCTTC. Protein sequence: CASSLGGGGSGTEGGYTF.

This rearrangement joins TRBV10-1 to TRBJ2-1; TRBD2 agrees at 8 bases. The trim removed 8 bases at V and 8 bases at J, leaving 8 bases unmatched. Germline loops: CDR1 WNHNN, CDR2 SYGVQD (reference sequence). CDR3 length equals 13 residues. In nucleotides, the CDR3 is TGCGCCAGCTTAAGCGGGAGCGCCCATGAGCAGTTCTTC. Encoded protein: CASLSGSAHEQFF.

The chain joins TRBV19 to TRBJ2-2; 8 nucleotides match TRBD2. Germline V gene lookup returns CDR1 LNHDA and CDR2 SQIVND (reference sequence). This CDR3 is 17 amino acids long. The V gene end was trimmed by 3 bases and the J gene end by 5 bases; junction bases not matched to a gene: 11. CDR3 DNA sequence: TGTGCCAGTAGTATTATGGTAGCGGGGTCTAGGACCGGGGAGCTGTTTTTT. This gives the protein CASSIMVAGSRTGELFF.

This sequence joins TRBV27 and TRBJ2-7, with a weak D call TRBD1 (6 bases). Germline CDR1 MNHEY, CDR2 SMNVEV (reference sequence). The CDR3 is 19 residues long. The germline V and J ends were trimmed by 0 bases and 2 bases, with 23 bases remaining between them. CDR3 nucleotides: TGTGCCAGCAGTTTATCTTGGGTATCGGGAAGGGACACTCCCTACGAGCAGTACTTC. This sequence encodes CASSLSWVSGRDTPYEQYF.

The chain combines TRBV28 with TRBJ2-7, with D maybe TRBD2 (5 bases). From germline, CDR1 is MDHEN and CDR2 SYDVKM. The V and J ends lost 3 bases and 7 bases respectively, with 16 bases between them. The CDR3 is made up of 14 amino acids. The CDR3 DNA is TGTGCCAGCAGTTTCCTACTAGTACGATCTGAGCAGTACTTC. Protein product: CASSFLLVRSEQYF. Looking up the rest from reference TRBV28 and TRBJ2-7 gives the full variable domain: DVKVTQSSRYLVKRTGEKVFLECVQDMDHENMFWYRQDPGLGLRLIYFSYDVKMKEKGDIPEGYSVSREKKERFSLILESASTNQTSMYLCASSFLLVRSEQYFGPGTRLTVT.

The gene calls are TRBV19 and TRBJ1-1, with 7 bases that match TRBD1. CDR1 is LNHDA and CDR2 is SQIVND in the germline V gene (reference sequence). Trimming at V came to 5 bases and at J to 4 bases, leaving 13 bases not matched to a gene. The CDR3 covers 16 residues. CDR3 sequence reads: CASSEARTGAVTEAFF. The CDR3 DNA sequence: TGTGCCAGTAGTGAAGCCCGCACAGGGGCGGTCACTGAAGCTTTCTTT.

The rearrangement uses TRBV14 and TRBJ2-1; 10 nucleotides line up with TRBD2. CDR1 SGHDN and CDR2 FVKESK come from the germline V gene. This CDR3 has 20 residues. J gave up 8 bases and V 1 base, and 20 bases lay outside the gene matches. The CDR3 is CASSQVSGIAGGPSAHEQFF. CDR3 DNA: TGTGCCAGCAGCCAAGTTTCGGGAATAGCGGGAGGCCCATCCGCCCATGAGCAGTTCTTC.